This TCR beta chain was captured by sequencing in a study of blood T cell repertoires in COVID-19. The CDR3 length is 15 residues. The V gene lost 4 bases and the J gene lost 3 bases, with 16 bases spanning the gap. Germline V gene lookup returns CDR1 SGHDT and CDR2 YYEEEE. Profiled with immunoSEQ multiplex PCR; TCRdb holds only in-frame clones, not every one. The sample contains 15,000 to 20,000 clones, about 87% of which appear only once. The gene calls are TRBV5-6 and TRBJ1-2; maybe TRBD1 (5 bases). The sequence derives from a human donor in a cohort sampled during active COVID-19. The specimen was peripheral blood. CDR3 sequence reads: CASSRYDGGHYGYTF. The DNA for the CDR3 is TGTGCCAGCAGCCGATATGACGGGGGACACTATGGCTACACCTTC. Looking up the rest from reference TRBV5-6 and TRBJ1-2 gives the full variable domain: DAGVTQSPTHLIKTRGQQVTLRCSPKSGHDTVSWYQQALGQGPQFIFQYYEEEERQRGNFPDRFSGHQFPNYSSELNVNALLLGDSALYLCASSRYDGGHYGYTFGSGTRLTVV.